This TCR beta chain was recorded in a study of cytomegalovirus exposure and HLA in healthy donors (dated by TCRdb to the late 2010s). Regarding the study in general: In an earlier analysis of 587 of the donors, 276 Gb of sequence data and 117 million unique TCR beta sequences from about 180 million T cells were reported. An early release that covered roughly 600 HLA-typed donors contained approximately 320 gigabases of sequencing data and around 85 million unique TCR sequences. Among the roughly 400 genotyped donors, around 81% belonged to the genetic ancestry cluster associated with self-reported Caucasian donors. The aim of the study was to test whether cataloging public T cell receptors could identify signatures of past pathogen exposure. The T cell repertoires of 670 or so subjects were profiled by immunosequencing and related to cytomegalovirus serostatus. A separate validation cohort of more than 100 different subjects was used in addition to the roughly 620-subject first cohort. The study combined high-throughput TCR immunosequencing, statistical association of individual TCRs with disease status, and machine learning to predict cytomegalovirus infection status. A later analysis re-examined previously published TCR beta repertoires from more than 650 donors and added high-resolution HLA genotyping to investigate patterns of TCR occurrence. The later analysis used no new phenotypic data to find candidate immune exposures, relying instead on TCR beta sequences and their occurrence across donors. An earlier analysis of 450 to 750 of the donors used high-throughput TCR beta sequencing to judge whether each TCR beta V gene segment behaved as functional or pseudogenic. Donor age, sex, ethnicity and CMV serostatus were compiled alongside the repertoire data. In a later genetic analysis, genome-wide SNP genotypes for about 60% of the 666 donors were used, and that subset was treated as a discovery cohort. All discovery cohort repertoires had been generated on a single sequencing platform. Class I and class II HLA loci were covered by the typing at four-digit resolution. The number of typed donors differed by locus: roughly 620-630 for A, B, C, DRB1 and DQB1; 522 for DQA1; approximately 600 for DPA1; and about 470 for DPB1. Because of strong linkage in the cohort, four to six DR-DQ haplotypes were treated as single units for association and clustering. Among about 360 genotyped donors of the cohort, an average of about 240,000 unique TCR beta nucleotide sequences were sequenced per donor, roughly a sixth of them non-productive. The research as a whole found: In a later analysis, TCR association rates were found to vary across HLA loci, with the most associated TCRs seen for DRB1 alleles and the fewest for HLA-C alleles. Three of the identified cytomegalovirus-associated TCR beta chains were confirmed in vitro to be specific for cytomegalovirus antigens. A further reported finding was that TCR beta sequences accurately predicted the HLA-A and HLA-B alleles for most subjects in the first cohort. Compared with the approximately 710-donor mean, donors in an Asian-associated ancestry cluster had fewer N-insertions in productive TCRs, according to a later genetic analysis. The earlier analysis of approximately 560 of the donors excluded approximately 15 rarely observed V segments, including chromosome 9 orphons, because counts were too low. Strong co-occurrence of HLA alleles, especially DR and DQ, made assigning TCR associations to individual alleles difficult. The authors suggested that the approach could potentially be generalized to other disease states and immunological phenotypes. Specific HLA alleles were associated with 15,000 to 20,000 TCR beta sequences at a false discovery rate of 0.05 in a later analysis. A total of 164 TCR beta chains were listed by the study as associated with cytomegalovirus. In an earlier analysis of around 600 of the donors, most TCR beta V segments appeared in productive rearrangements about 87% or about 30% of the time, broadly matching IMGT annotations. CMV serostatus was the only immune exposure information available for the cohort. Sequencing depth was assumed to be roughly uniform across donors in the presence/absence analyses, though that assumption may not hold. The sequencing pipeline was judged likely to have produced a cluster of highly shared sequence variants as a technical artifact. In both the original and validation cohorts, the classifier was reported to diagnose cytomegalovirus status with high specificity and sensitivity. HLA typing was unavailable for some donors at each locus, so association tests used only the typed subset. A later analysis found that most CMV-associated TCR beta chains appeared HLA-restricted, with HLA associations seemingly driven largely by CMV exposure. Some IMGT-functional V segments, including TRBV6-2 and TRBV6-3, could not be told apart with the 87-base-pair reads, so those segments were excluded. In a later analysis, HLA-associated TCR beta chains showed more clonal expansion and lower generation probabilities than non-associated chains that were equally common. According to a later analysis, parvovirus B19, influenza, CMV and Epstein-Barr virus appeared linked to several top co-occurrence clusters. V-gene and J-gene trimming of TCR beta chains was associated with a missense DCLRE1C variant in a later genetic analysis, and the association was replicated in an independent cohort. Correlated functional status among segregating V segments might reflect linkage disequilibrium, but an unknown experimental factor could not be ruled out. Across donors, most TCR sequences were observed very rarely, whereas some public TCRs were present in many individuals. The cohort was sequenced for TCR beta chains only, and without alpha or paired-chain data the features that could be detected were limited.

In total, approximately 610 healthy bone marrow donors made up the cohort. At the time of sampling, all cohort members were nominally healthy, though unrecorded immune exposures were likely present. The donor was CMV seronegative and was included in the group of 352 seronegative cohort members. Each donor provided a peripheral blood sample, and peripheral blood mononuclear cells were used for TCR beta sequencing. Genomic DNA extraction from the blood cell samples was performed with the Qiagen DNeasy Blood Extraction Kit. This clone showed up just a few times. Its antigen has not been determined. There are no base qualities to consult, and no much larger clone falls within one base. The germline V gene yields MNHEY for CDR1 and SVGAGI for CDR2. The CDR3 numbers 14 residues from cysteine through phenylalanine. CDR3 DNA is the only sequence kept; it has 42 bases, read in frame from the first base. V has 8 bases trimmed and J has 5 bases trimmed; junction bases matching no gene number 8.

The protocol used for the library was the immunoSEQ multiplex PCR assay. The multiplex PCR relied on a mix of 60 forward primers for TCR Vbeta segments and 13 reverse primers for TCR Jbeta segments. Amplification of the CDR3 region of rearranged TCR beta genes was performed with a multiplex PCR assay on genomic DNA. The Illumina HiSeq System was used to sequence the amplified TCR beta libraries as 87-base-pair reads. In the authors' own workflow: In a later analysis, tens of millions of unique TCR beta chains were counted across the approximately 620 repertoires, and roughly 10 million of these chains were shared by at least two donors. A nearest-neighbor algorithm error-corrected the raw reads and collapsed the reads into unique sequences, merging closely related sequences to remove PCR and sequencing errors. Alignment of CDR3 sequences to IMGT reference sequences was used to assign V, D and J gene segments. Each retained sequence needed at least a six-nucleotide match to both a V gene segment and a J gene segment. Rearrangements were called productive when the CDR3 lacked stop codons and stayed in frame with V and J; all others were non-productive. Following IMGT convention, CDR3 was defined as the stretch from the second conserved V-encoded cysteine to the conserved J-encoded phenylalanine. Sequences without an unambiguous match to a single V gene segment were excluded from the earlier analysis of a few hundred of the donors. In an earlier analysis of approximately 590 of the donors, a V segment was called functional when productive rearrangements were above 56.7%, and segregating when the standard deviation between donors exceeded 5%. To diagnose cytomegalovirus status from the catalog of TCR beta chain sequences, a statistical classification framework was built. A later analysis assigned V and J genes by comparing TCR nucleotide sequences with IMGT/GENE-DB human TR gene sequences. The TCRdist pipeline was used in a later analysis to assign CDR3 sequences and most-parsimonious VDJ recombination scenarios. A later analysis defined each TCR beta chain by its CDR3 amino acid sequence plus V-gene family, and excluded reads lacking a unique V-gene family. As a way to deal with suspected cross-contamination and a sequencing artifact, a later analysis dropped under 600 nucleotide sequences that were highly shared and had low generation probability. A later analysis calculated a clonal expansion index for each public chain from normalized within-repertoire ranks of inferred template counts. In a later analysis, generation probabilities were computed using a VDJ recombination model fitted to out-of-frame rearrangements, and the results were checked against IGoR. In a later analysis, TCR-TCR, TCR-HLA and TCR-CMV co-occurrence was scored with hypergeometric tests, and a repertoire-size bias correction was applied to TCR pairs. False discovery rates were estimated in a later analysis by permuting HLA or CMV assignments 20 times. In a later analysis, co-occurring TCRs were grouped using DBSCAN, and TCRdist sequence similarity was added for clustering within HLA-allele-positive subsets. Co-occurrence clustering excluded repertoires with fewer than 30,000 or more than 120,000 public chains, plus five with anomalous nucleotide sharing. TCRdb retrieved this table from immuneACCESS and kept in-frame rearrangements only. Not all clones are present; in checked studies, unresolved V genes account for under half, and no reason is known for the remainder. Clone size and the V and J calls come from that table; the DNA yielded D and trimming. A total of 100,000 to 150,000 clones appear in this sample, less than 80% of them only once. The ten most abundant clones make up around 3% of the sample.

The sample was PBMCs. The sequence was obtained from a woman in her forties or fifties in good health and CMV-seronegative. Recombination connected TRBV6-5 to TRBJ1-5; a stretch of 8 junction bases matches TRBD1. The nucleotides are TGTGCCAGCCGACCGGGACAGGCTCATCAGCCCCAGCATTTT. It codes for CASRPGQAHQPQHF.